Reported below is one TCR beta chain. This record comes from a study of blood T cell repertoires in COVID-19. Across the whole study: Samples of COVID-19 (acute and convalescent) were obtained from the United States, Italy and Spain. T cells, B-cell-depleted T cells, or PBMCs provided the cDNA or gDNA that served as material.

V lost 3 bases and J lost 11; bases outside the gene matches: 10. The CDR3 consists of 15 residues. In germline, CDR1 is SGDLS, CDR2 YYNGEE. Authors' processing steps: Reference gene primer amplification gave estimated nucleated cell counts. Only in-frame clones appear in the TCRdb table, and some are missing; sequencing was by immunoSEQ multiplex PCR. D and trimming come from the DNA, and the V and J calls and clone size come from that table. Among about 190,000 clones listed, around 83% were seen once. The TCR originated in a woman aged 40-49 years with acute or convalescent COVID-19. V is TRBV9 and J is TRBJ1-6; TRBD1 agrees at 8 bases. The specimen sequenced was peripheral blood. The CDR3 region has the DNA TGTGCCAGCAGCGCGGCGACAGGGGTATTGGCACCCCTCCACTTT. Translating it yields CASSAATGVLAPLHF.